This section outlines one TCR beta chain sequence together with its context. As yet, its antigen is unknown. The PCR employed 60 Vbeta primers together with 13 Jbeta primers. The table came from immunoSEQ multiplex PCR; TCRdb's copy has only in-frame clones and leaves some out. The table lists fewer than 120,000 clones, about 90% of them singletons, with 1.5% to 2% in the top ten. The sample originates from a study of cytomegalovirus exposure and HLA in healthy donors. Broader study findings: A missense variant in DCLRE1C was later tied to TCR beta V- and J-gene trimming.

The CDR3 consists of 15 residues. V lost 3 bases to trimming and J lost 5 bases, with 16 bases between them. The germline gives CDR1 KGHSH, CDR2 LQKENI. The TCR comes from a man between 40 and 49 years old in good health and CMV-seronegative. Sequenced: PBMCs. V gene TRBV18 combines with J gene TRBJ1-2, with D unclear. Here the CDR3 reads CASSPLQREGYGYTF. DNA for the CDR3: TGTGCCAGCTCACCCCTTCAACGGGAAGGGTATGGCTACACCTTC.